A selection of T cell receptor beta chains follows, all from one sample in a study of blood T cells in healthy people across ages. TCRdb re-called the 5' RACE reads with MiXCR, one entry per CDR3 protein. The sample has 750,000 or so distinct CDR3 sequences; just under 25% are singletons. The sample also formed part of further work on T cells of mothers and their children.

The sequencing sample was made of blood. These TCRs come from a boy younger than 18 in good health. CDR3s include the opening cysteine and the closing phenylalanine or tryptophan. The D gene is left open where the match is weak. Clone size appears in some rows only: once, few, many, or a class for an expanded clone.

D	V	length	size	J	CDR3	DNA
NA	TRBV28	13	few	TRBJ2-7	CASSLGESYEQYF	TGTGCCAGCAGTTTAGGGGAGTCCTACGAGCAGTACTTC
TRBD1	TRBV7-9	14	NA	TRBJ2-7	CASSPKGQGVEQYF	TGTGCCAGCAGCCCAAAGGGACAGGGAGTCGAGCAGTACTTC
NA	TRBV20-1	13	few	TRBJ1-4	CSAHPGIHEKLFF	TGCAGTGCCCATCCCGGGATTCATGAAAAACTGTTTTTT
TRBD2	TRBV9	14	NA	TRBJ2-7	CASSETSGVREQYF	TGTGCCAGCAGCGAGACTAGCGGAGTGAGGGAGCAGTACTTC
NA	TRBV3-1	14	NA	TRBJ2-4	CASSPRDPVGIQYF	TGTGCCAGCAGCCCCCGGGACCCCGTTGGCATTCAGTACTTC
NA	TRBV20-1	13	NA	TRBJ1-1	CSANRAQGTEAFF	TGCAGTGCAAACCGGGCCCAGGGCACTGAAGCTTTCTTT
NA	TRBV5-1	14	few	TRBJ1-3	CASSFGPDGNTIYF	TGCGCCAGCAGCTTCGGACCGGACGGAAACACCATATATTTT
TRBD1	TRBV7-9	15	few	TRBJ2-5	CASSIQGWLQETQYF	TGTGCCAGCAGCATACAGGGGTGGCTCCAAGAGACCCAGTACTTC
TRBD1	TRBV5-5	16	NA	TRBJ2-5	CASSLAGPGGVETQYF	TGTGCCAGCAGCTTGGCCGGACCAGGGGGCGTTGAGACCCAGTACTTC
NA	TRBV11-2	14	once	TRBJ2-2	CASSAFRGDGELFF	TGTGCCAGCAGCGCGTTTAGAGGTGACGGGGAGCTGTTTTTT
NA	TRBV19	13	NA	TRBJ1-5	CASSIDSGQPQHF	TGTGCCAGTAGTATAGATTCTGGCCAGCCCCAGCATTTT
NA	TRBV11-2	13	NA	TRBJ2-5	CASSPLAPWTQYF	TGTGCCAGCAGCCCACTGGCCCCGTGGACCCAGTACTTC
TRBD1	TRBV13	14	few	TRBJ2-5	CASSYGTATTPQYF	TGTGCCAGCAGCTACGGGACAGCGACCACCCCACAGTACTTC
NA	TRBV28	12	NA	TRBJ2-7	CASGPQGPRQYF	TGTGCCAGCGGACCTCAAGGCCCTCGGCAGTACTTC
NA	TRBV25-1	15	NA	TRBJ2-1	CASSPALGVRNEQFF	TGTGCCAGCAGTCCTGCACTAGGGGTGAGGAATGAGCAGTTCTTC
NA	TRBV18	14	NA	TRBJ2-7	CASSSAVGSREQYF	TGTGCCAGCTCATCGGCAGTGGGGTCTCGCGAGCAGTACTTC
TRBD2	TRBV28	17	few	TRBJ2-5	CASSLGYRAGGQETQYF	TGTGCCAGCAGTTTAGGGTATCGGGCGGGAGGGCAAGAGACCCAGTACTTC
NA	TRBV7-9	13	NA	TRBJ2-2	CASSLERNGELFF	TGTGCCAGCAGCTTAGAGAGGAACGGGGAGCTGTTTTTT
TRBD1	TRBV2	15	NA	TRBJ2-1	CASRAGTGVRNEQFF	TGTGCCAGCAGGGCCGGGACAGGGGTACGAAATGAGCAGTTCTTC
NA	TRBV7-2	15	few	TRBJ2-7	CASSYFPGHSYEQYF	TGTGCCAGCAGCTATTTCCCAGGGCACTCCTACGAGCAGTACTTC
NA	TRBV29-1	14	few	TRBJ2-7	CSVEAGTVPYEQYF	TGCAGCGTTGAGGCCGGGACTGTGCCCTACGAGCAGTACTTC
TRBD1	TRBV29-1	18	few	TRBJ2-3	CSVEGAAVGTGWTDTQYF	TGCAGCGTTGAGGGTGCCGCCGTGGGGACAGGGTGGACAGATACGCAGTATTTT
TRBD2	TRBV7-2	16	NA	TRBJ2-5	CASSLVSPGGAQTQYF	TGTGCCAGCAGCTTAGTTAGTCCGGGGGGGGCACAGACCCAGTACTTC
TRBD1	TRBV29-1	13	few	TRBJ2-2	CSVADRDPGELFF	TGCAGCGTTGCGGACAGGGATCCCGGGGAGCTGTTTTTT